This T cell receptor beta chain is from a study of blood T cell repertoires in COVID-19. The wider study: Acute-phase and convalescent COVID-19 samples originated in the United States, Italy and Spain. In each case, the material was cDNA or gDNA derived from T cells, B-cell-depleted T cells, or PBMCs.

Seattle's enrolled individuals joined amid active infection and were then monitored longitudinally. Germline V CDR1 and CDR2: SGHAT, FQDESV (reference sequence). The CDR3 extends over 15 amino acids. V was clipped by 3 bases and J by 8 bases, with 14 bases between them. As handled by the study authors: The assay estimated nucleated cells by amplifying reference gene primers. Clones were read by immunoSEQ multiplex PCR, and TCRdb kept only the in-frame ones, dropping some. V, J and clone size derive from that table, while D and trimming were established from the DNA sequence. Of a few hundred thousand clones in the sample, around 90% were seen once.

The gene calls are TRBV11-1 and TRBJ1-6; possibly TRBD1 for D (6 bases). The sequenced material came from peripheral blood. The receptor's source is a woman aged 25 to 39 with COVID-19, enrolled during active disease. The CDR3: CASSFRGRGDSPLHF. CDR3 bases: TGTGCCAGCAGCTTCAGGGGACGGGGGGATTCACCCCTCCACTTT. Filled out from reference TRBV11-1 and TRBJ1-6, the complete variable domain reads EAEVAQSPRYKITEKSQAVAFWCDPISGHATLYWYRQILGQGPELLVQFQDESVVDDSQLPKDRFSAERLKGVDSTLKIQPAELGDSAMYLCASSFRGRGDSPLHFGNGTRLTVT.